This T cell receptor (beta chain) derives from a study of blood T cells in healthy people across ages. About this clonotype itself: The antigen remains undetermined.

Then a second PCR, running roughly 7 to 11 cycles, was carried out with a sample-barcoded 5' primer and a J-beta primer mix. Every sample returned 2.5 million or more CDR3-containing paired-end reads. TCRdb ran MiXCR on the 5' RACE reads and lists one entry per CDR3 protein. Of around 2 million distinct CDR3 sequences listed, 39% are singletons. CDR1 SGHTA and CDR2 FQGNSA come from the germline V gene. Trimming shortened V by 6 bases and J by 1 base, and 16 bases separated the two germline ends. The CDR3 is made up of 15 amino acids. Findings and limits, study-wide: Diversity of TCR beta correlated strongly with naive T cell percentage. It was the long-lived donors that had more naive CD4+ cells and higher diversity than aged donors.

Specimen: blood. The chain employs TRBV7-2 and TRBJ2-7; no clear D gene. The receptor was derived from a human donor in good health. CDR3 amino acids: CASSMAVGESYEQYF. The CDR3 nucleotides read TGTGCCAGCAGTATGGCGGTTGGGGAATCCTACGAGCAGTACTTC.